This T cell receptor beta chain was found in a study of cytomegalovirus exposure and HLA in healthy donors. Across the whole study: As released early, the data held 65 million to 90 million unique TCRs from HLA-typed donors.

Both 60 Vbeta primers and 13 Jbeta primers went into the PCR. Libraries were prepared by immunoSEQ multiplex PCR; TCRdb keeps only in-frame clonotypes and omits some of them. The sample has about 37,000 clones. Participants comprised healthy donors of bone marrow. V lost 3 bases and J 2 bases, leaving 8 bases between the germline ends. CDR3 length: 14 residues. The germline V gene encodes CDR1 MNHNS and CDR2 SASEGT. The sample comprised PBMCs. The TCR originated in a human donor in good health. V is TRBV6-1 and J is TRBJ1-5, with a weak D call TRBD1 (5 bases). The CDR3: CASSEWGGNQPQHF. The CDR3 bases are TGTGCCAGCAGTGAGTGGGGGGGCAATCAGCCCCAGCATTTT.